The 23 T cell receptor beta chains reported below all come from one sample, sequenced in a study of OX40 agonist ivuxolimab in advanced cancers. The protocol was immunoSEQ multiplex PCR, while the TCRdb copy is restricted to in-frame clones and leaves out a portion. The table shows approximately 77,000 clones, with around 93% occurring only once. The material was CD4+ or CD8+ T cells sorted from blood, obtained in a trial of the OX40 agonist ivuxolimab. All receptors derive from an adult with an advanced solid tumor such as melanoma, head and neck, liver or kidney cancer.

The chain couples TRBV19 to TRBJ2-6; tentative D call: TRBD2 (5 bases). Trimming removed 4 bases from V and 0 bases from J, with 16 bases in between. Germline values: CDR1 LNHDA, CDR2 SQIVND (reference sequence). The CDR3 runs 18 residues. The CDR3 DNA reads TGTGCCAGTAGTACTCCCGAACCGGGAATCTCTGGGGCCAACGTCCTGACTTTC. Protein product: CASSTPEPGISGANVLTF.

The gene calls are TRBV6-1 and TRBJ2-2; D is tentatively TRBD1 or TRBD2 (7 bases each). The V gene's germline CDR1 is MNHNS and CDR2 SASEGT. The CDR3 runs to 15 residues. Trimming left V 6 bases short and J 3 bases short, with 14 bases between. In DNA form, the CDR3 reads TGTGCCAGCAGCGTCAGGGGGGGGGACACCGGGGAGCTGTTTTTT. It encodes CASSVRGGDTGELFF.

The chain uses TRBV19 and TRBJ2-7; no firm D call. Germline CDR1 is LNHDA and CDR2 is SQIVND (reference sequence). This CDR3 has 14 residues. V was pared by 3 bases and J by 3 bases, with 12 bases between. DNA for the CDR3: TGTGCCAGTAGTATCGGGTCGCTAGGCTACGAGCAGTACTTC. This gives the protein CASSIGSLGYEQYF.

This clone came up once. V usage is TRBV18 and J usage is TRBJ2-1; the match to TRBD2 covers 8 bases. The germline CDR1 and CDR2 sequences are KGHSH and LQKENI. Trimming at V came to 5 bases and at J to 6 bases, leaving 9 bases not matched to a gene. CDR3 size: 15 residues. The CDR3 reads CASSSTSRGGNEQFF. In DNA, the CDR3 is TGTGCCAGCTCATCGACTAGCCGGGGGGGCAATGAGCAGTTCTTC. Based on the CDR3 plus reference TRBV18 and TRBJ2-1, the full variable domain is NAGVMQNPRHLVRRRGQEARLRCSPMKGHSHVYWYRQLPEEGLKFMVYLQKENIIDESGMPKERFSAEFPKEGPSILRIQQVVRGDSAAYFCASSSTSRGGNEQFFGPGTRLTVL.

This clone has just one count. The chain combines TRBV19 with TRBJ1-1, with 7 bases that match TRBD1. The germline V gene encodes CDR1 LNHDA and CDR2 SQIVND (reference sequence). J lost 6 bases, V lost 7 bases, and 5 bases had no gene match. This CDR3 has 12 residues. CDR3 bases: TGTGCCAGTATGAGGGGGCGCTCTGAAGCTTTCTTT. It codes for CASMRGRSEAFF.

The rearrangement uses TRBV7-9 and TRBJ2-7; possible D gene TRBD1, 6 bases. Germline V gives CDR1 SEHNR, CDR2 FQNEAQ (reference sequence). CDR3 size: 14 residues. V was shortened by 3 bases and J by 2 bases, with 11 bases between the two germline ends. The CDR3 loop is CASSFRDTAYEQYF. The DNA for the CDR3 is TGTGCCAGCAGCTTCCGGGACACAGCCTACGAGCAGTACTTC.

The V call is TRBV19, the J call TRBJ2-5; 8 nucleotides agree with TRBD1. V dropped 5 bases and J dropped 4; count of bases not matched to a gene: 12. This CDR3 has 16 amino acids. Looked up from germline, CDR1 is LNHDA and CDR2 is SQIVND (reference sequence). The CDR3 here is CASSPNPGTGSETQYF. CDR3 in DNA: TGTGCCAGTAGTCCGAATCCCGGGACAGGCTCAGAGACCCAGTACTTC.

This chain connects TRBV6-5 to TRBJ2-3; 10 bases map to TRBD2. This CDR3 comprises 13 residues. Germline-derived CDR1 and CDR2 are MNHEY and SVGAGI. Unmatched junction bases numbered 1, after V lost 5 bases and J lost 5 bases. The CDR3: CASSIAGGDTQYF. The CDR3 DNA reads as TGTGCCAGCAGTATAGCGGGAGGAGATACGCAGTATTTT.

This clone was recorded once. As DNA, the CDR3 is TGTGCCAGTAATGGTCGGGAGGGGTCTCGCTCCTACGAGCAGTACTTC. Its protein product is CASNGREGSRSYEQYF. The V call is TRBV19, the J call TRBJ2-7; 8 nucleotides line up with TRBD2. CDR3 length equals 16 residues. J lost 0 bases, V lost 7 bases, and 11 bases had no gene match. The germline CDR1 and CDR2 sequences are LNHDA and SQIVND (reference sequence). The full variable domain, rest sourced from reference TRBV19 and TRBJ2-7, is DGGITQSPKYLFRKEGQNVTLSCEQNLNHDAMYWYRQDPGQGLRLIYYSQIVNDFQKGDIAEGYSVSREKKESFPLTVTSAQKNPTAFYLCASNGREGSRSYEQYFGPGTRLTVT.

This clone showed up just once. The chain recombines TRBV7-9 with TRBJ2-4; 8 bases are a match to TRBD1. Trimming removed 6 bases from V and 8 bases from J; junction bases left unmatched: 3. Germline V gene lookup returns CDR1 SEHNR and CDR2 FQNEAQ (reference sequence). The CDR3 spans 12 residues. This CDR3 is CASSRDRHIQYF. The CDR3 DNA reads TGTGCCAGCAGTAGGGACAGGCACATTCAGTACTTC.

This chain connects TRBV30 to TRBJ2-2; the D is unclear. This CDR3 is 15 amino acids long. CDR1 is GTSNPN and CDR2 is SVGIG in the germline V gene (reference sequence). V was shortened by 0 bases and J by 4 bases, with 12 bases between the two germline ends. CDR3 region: CAWSVGPGGTGELFF. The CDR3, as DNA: TGTGCCTGGAGTGTGGGCCCCGGCGGCACCGGGGAGCTGTTTTTT.

The CDR3 nucleotides read TGTGCCCACGCCCGGGGGTTCTACGAGCAGTACTTC. Residues: CAHARGFYEQYF. The chain recombines TRBV6-5 with TRBJ2-7, with D possibly matching TRBD2 (6 bases). The CDR3 contains 12 residues. CDR1 is MNHEY, CDR2 SVGAGI, per germline. The V and J ends lost 11 bases and 3 bases respectively, with 14 bases between them.

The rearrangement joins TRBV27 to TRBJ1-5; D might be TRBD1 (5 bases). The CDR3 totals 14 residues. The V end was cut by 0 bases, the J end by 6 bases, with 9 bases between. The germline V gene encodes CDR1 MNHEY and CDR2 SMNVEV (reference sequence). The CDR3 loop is CASSLSLGGQPQHF. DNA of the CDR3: TGTGCCAGCAGTTTATCGCTGGGGGGTCAGCCCCAGCATTTT.

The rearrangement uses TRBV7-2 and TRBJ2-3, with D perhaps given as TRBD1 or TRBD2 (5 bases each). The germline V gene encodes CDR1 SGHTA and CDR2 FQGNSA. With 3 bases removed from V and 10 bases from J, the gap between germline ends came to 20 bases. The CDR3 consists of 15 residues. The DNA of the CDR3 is TGTGCCAGCAGCTTTCGAGGGGACGGGGTTGCGGCGCAGTATTTT. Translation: CASSFRGDGVAAQYF.

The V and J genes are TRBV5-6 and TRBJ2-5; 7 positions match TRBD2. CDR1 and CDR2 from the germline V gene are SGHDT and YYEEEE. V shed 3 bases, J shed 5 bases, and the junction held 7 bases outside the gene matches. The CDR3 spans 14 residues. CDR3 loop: CASSWGGDLETQYF. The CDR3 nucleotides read TGTGCCAGCAGCTGGGGAGGGGACTTGGAGACCCAGTACTTC.

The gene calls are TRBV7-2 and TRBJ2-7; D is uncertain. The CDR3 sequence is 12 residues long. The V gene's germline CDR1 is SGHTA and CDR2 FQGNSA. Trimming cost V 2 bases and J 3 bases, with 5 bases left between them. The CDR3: CASSLIRYEQYF. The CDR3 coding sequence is TGTGCCAGCAGCTTAATCCGCTACGAGCAGTACTTC.

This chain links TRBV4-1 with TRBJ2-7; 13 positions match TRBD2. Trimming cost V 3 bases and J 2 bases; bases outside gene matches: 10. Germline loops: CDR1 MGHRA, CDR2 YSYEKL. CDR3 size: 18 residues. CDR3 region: CASSHRPGLAGPPYEQYF. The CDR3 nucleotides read TGCGCCAGCAGCCACAGACCGGGACTAGCGGGACCTCCCTACGAGCAGTACTTC.

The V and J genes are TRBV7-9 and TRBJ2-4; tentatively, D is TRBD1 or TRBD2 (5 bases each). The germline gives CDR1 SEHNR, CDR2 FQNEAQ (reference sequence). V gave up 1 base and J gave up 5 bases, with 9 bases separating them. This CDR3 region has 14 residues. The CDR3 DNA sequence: TGTGCCAGCAGCTTAGGTGGGGGACAAAACATTCAGTACTTC. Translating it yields CASSLGGGQNIQYF.

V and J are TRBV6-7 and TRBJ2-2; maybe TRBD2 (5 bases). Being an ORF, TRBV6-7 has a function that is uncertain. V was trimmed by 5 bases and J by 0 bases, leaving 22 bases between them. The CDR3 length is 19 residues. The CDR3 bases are TGTGCCAGCAGTCCACTTGTAAGGGAGAAGGGCCCGAACACCGGGGAGCTGTTTTTT. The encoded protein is CASSPLVREKGPNTGELFF.

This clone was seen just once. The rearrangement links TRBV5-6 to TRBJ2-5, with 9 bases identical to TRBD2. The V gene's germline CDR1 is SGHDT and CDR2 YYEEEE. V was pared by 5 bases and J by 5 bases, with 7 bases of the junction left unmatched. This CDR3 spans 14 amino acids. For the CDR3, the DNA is TGTGCCAGCAGTTTCTCAGCGGGAGGTGAGACCCAGTACTTC. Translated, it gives CASSFSAGGETQYF.

The CDR3 region has the DNA TGTGCCAGCAGCCAAGAACGGGGCCCTACCGGGGAGCTGTTTTTT. Protein: CASSQERGPTGELFF. The rearrangement links TRBV4-2 to TRBJ2-2; TRBD1 or TRBD2 may be the D gene (5 bases each). This CDR3 spans 15 amino acids. Germline CDR1 and CDR2: LGHNA and YNFKEQ. The V and J ends lost 0 bases and 5 bases respectively, with 10 bases between them.

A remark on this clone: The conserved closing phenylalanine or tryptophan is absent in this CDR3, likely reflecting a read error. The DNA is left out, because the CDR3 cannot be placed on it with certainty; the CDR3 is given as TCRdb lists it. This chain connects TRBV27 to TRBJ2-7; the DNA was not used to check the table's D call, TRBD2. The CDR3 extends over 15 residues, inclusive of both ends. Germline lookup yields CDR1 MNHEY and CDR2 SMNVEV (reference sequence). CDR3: CASSGQGFLFGGRTD.

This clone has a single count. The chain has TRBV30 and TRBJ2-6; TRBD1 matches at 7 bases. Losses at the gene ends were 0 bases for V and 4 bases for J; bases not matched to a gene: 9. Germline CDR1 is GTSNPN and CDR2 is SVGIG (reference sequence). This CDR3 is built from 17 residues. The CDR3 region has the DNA TGTGCCTGGAGTGTACACGAGGGGGCGCGGGGGGCCAACGTCCTGACTTTC. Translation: CAWSVHEGARGANVLTF. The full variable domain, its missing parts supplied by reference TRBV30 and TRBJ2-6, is SQTIHQWPATLVQPVGSPLSLECTVEGTSNPNLYWYRQAAGRGLQLLFYSVGIGQISSEVPQNLSASRPQDRQFILSSKKLLLSDSGFYLCAWSVHEGARGANVLTFGAGSRLTVL.